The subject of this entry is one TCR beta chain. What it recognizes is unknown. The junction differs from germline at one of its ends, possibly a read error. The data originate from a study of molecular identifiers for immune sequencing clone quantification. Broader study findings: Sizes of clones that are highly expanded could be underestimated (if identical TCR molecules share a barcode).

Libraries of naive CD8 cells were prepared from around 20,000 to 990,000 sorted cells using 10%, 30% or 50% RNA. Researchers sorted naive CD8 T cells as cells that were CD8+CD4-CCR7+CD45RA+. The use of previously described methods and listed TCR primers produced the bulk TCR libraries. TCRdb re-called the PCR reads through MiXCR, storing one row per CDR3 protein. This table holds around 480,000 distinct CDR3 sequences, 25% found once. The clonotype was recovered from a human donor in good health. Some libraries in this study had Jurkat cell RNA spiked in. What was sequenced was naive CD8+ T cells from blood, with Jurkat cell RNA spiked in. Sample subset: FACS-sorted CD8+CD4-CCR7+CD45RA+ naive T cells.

The DNA for the CDR3 is TGCAGTCTTGGGGGAGGAGACCGGAATCAGTCCCAGCATTTT. Translating gives CSLGGGDRNQSQHF. The chain recombines TRBV20-1 with TRBJ1-5; weak D call: TRBD1 (5 bases). The CDR3 is 14 residues long. Germline CDR1 reads DFQATT; CDR2 reads SNEGSKA (reference sequence).